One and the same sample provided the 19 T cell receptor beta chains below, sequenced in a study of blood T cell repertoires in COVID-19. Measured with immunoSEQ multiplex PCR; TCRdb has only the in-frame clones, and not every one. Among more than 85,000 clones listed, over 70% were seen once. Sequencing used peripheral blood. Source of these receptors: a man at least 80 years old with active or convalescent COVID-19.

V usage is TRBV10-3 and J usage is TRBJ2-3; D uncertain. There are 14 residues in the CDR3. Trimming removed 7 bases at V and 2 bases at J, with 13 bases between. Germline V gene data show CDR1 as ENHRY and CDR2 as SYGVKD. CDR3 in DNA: TGTGCCATCACTCAGGCCACCCACACAGATACGCAGTATTTT. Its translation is CAITQATHTDTQYF.

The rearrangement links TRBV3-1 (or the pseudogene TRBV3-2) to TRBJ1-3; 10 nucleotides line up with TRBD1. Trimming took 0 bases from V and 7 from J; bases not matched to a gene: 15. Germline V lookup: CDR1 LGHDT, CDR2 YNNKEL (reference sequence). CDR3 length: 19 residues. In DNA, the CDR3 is TGTGCCAGCAGCCAAGATCGGACGGGACTGACAGGGGGCATCAACACCATATATTTT. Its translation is CASSQDRTGLTGGINTIYF.

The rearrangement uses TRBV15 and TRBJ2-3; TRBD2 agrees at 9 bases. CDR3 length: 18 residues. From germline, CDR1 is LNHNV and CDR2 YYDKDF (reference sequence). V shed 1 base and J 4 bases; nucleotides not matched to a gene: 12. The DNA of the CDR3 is TGTGCCACCAGCAGAGGGAGGAGAGCTAGCGGGGTATCAGATACGCAGTATTTT. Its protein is CATSRGRRASGVSDTQYF.

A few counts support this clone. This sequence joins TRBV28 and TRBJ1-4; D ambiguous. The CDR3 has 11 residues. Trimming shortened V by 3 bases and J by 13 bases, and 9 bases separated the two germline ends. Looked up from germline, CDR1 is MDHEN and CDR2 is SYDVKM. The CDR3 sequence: CASSLESLLFF. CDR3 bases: TGTGCCAGCAGTTTGGAGAGTTTACTGTTTTTT.

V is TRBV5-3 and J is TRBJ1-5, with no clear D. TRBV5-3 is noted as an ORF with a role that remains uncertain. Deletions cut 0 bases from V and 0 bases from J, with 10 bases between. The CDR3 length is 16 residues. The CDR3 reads CARSLVGTDSNQPQHF. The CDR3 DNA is TGTGCCAGAAGCTTGGTAGGAACAGATAGCAATCAGCCCCAGCATTTT.

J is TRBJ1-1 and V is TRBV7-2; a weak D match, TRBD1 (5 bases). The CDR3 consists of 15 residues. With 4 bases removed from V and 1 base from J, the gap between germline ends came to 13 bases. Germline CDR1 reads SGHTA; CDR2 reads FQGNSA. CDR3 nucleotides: TGTGCCAGCAGCTCGGGGGGAGCAGGGAACACTGAAGCTTTCTTT. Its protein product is CASSSGGAGNTEAFF.

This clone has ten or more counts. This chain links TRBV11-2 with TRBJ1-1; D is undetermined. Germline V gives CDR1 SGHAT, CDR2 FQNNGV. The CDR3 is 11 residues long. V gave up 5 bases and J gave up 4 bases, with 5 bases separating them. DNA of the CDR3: TGTGCCAGCAGCCTCTTCACTGAAGCTTTCTTT. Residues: CASSLFTEAFF.

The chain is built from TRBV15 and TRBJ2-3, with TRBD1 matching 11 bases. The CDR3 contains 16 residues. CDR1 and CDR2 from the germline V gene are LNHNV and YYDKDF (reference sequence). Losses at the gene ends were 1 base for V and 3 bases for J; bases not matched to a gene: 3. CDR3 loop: CATSRGDRGSTDTQYF. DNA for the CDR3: TGTGCCACCAGCAGAGGGGACAGGGGGTCTACAGATACGCAGTATTTT.

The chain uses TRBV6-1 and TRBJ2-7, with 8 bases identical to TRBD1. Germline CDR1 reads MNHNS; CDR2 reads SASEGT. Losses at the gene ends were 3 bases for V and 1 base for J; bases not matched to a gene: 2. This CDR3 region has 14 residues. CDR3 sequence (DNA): TGTGCCAGCAGTGACAGGGGGCTATCCTACGAGCAGTACTTC. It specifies CASSDRGLSYEQYF.

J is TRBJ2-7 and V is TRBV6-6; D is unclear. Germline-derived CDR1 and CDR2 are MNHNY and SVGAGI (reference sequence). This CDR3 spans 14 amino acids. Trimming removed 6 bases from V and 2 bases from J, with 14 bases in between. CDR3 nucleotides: TGTGCCAGCAGCGCTCCAGCGTCAGCCTACGAGCAGTACTTC. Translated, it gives CASSAPASAYEQYF.

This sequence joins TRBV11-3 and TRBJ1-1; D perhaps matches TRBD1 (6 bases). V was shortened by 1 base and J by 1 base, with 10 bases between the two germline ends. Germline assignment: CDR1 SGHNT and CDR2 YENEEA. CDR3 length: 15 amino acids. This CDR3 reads CASSLGQERNTEAFF. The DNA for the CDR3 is TGTGCCAGCAGCTTAGGACAGGAAAGGAACACTGAAGCTTTCTTT.

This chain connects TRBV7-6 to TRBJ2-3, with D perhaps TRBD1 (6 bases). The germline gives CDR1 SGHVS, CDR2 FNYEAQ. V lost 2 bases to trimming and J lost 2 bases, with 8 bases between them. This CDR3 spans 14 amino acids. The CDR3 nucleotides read TGTGCCAGCAGCTTAACGGGACACACAGATACGCAGTATTTT. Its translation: CASSLTGHTDTQYF.

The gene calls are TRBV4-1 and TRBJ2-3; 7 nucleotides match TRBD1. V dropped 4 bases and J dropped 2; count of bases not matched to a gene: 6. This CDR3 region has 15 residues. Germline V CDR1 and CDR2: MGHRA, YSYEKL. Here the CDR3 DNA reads TGCGCCAGCAGCCCGTGGACAGGCGTCACAGATACGCAGTATTTT. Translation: CASSPWTGVTDTQYF.

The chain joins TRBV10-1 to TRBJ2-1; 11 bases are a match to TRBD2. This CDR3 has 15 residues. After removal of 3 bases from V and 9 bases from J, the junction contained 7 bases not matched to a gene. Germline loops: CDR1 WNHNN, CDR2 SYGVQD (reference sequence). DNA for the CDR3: TGCGCCAGCAGTGAAGGTAGCGGGGGGGCCAGTGAGCAGTTCTTC. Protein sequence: CASSEGSGGASEQFF.

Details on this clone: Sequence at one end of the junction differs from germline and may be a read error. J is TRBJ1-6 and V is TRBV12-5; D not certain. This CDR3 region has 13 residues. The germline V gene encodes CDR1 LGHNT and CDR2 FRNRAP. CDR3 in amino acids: CASGLEAQNNIRF. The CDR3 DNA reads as TGTGCTAGTGGTTTGGAGGCACAGAATAACATTCGCTTT.

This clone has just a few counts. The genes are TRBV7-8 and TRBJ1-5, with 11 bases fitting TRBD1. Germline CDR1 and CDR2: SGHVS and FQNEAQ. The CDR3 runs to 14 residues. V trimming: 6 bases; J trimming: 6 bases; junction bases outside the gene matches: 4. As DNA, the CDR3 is TGTGCCAGCAGTCGGACAGGGGGCGGTCAGCCCCAGCATTTT. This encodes CASSRTGGGQPQHF.

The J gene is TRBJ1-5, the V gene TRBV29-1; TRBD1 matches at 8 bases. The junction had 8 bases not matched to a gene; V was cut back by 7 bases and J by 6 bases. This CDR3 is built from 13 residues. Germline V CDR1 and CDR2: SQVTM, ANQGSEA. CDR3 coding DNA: TGCAGCGCCCAAGCAGGGGGCGGTCAGCCCCAGCATTTT. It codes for CSAQAGGGQPQHF.

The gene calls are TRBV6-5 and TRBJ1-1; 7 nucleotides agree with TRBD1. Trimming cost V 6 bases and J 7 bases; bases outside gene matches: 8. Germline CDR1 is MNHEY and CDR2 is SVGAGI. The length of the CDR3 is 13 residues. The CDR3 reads CASSPGQTNEAFF. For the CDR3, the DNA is TGTGCCAGCAGCCCGGGACAGACCAATGAAGCTTTCTTT.

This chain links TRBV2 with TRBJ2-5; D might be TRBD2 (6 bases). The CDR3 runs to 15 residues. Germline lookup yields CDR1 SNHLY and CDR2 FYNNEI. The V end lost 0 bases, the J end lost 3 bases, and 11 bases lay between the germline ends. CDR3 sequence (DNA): TGTGCCAGCAGTGAAGCCCCGCGCGGGGAAGAGACCCAGTACTTC. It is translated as CASSEAPRGEETQYF.